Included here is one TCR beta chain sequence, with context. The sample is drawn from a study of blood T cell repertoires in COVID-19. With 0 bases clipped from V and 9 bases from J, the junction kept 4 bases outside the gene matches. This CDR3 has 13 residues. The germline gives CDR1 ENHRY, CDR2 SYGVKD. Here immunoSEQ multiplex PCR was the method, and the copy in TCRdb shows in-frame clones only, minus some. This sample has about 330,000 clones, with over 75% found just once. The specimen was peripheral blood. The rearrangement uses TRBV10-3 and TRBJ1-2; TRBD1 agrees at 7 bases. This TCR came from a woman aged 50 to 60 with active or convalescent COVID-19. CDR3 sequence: CAISESGTDSYTF. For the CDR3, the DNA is TGTGCCATCAGTGAGTCCGGGACAGATAGCTACACCTTC.